This entry lists 28 T cell receptor beta chains sequenced from one sample in a study of blood T cell repertoires in COVID-19. Here immunoSEQ multiplex PCR was the method, and the copy in TCRdb shows in-frame clones only, minus some. The top ten clones hold approximately 0.3% of a sample with some 700,000 clones, about 87% of them seen once. Sequencing used peripheral blood. Source of these receptors: a woman under 30 with acute or convalescent COVID-19.

Only one count was recorded for this clone. V usage is TRBV7-9 and J usage is TRBJ2-7; 8 nucleotides line up with TRBD1. The CDR3 length is 18 residues. J gave up 0 bases and V 5 bases, and 15 bases lay outside the gene matches. Germline V gives CDR1 SEHNR, CDR2 FQNEAQ (reference sequence). The chain's CDR3 is CASSGPGQVFSSSYEQYF. The CDR3, as DNA: TGTGCCAGCAGCGGGCCGGGACAGGTCTTTTCAAGCTCCTACGAGCAGTACTTC.

This clone was detected only once. This chain connects TRBV12-5 to TRBJ1-4, with a tentative D call TRBD1 (5 bases). Germline values: CDR1 LGHNT, CDR2 FRNRAP. The CDR3 covers 13 residues. The V and J ends lost 9 bases and 7 bases respectively, with 15 bases between them. The CDR3 is CASGHTAFEKLFF. The CDR3, as DNA: TGTGCTAGCGGACACACCGCCTTTGAAAAACTGTTTTTT.

V usage is TRBV3-1 (or the pseudogene TRBV3-2) and J usage is TRBJ1-1; tentatively, D is TRBD1 (6 bases). The CDR3 covers 14 residues. Trimming shortened V by 5 bases and J by 4 bases, and 14 bases separated the two germline ends. The V gene's germline CDR1 is LGHDT and CDR2 YNNKEL (reference sequence). CDR3 sequence (DNA): TGTGCCAGCAGCTTCGGCGTAGGGGGCACTGAAGCTTTCTTT. It is translated as CASSFGVGGTEAFF.

The chain recombines TRBV19 with TRBJ1-4; D possibly corresponds to TRBD1 (6 bases). This CDR3 spans 15 amino acids. V lost 4 bases, J lost 6 bases, and 15 bases lay in between. CDR1 LNHDA and CDR2 SQIVND come from the germline V gene (reference sequence). CDR3 coding DNA: TGTGCCAGTAGTACCAACAGGGAGTCATATGAAAAACTGTTTTTT. It translates to CASSTNRESYEKLFF.

The V gene is TRBV10-2, the J gene TRBJ2-5; D is perhaps TRBD1 (6 bases). The CDR3 length is 14 residues. Trimming stripped 3 bases from V and 5 bases from J, with 13 bases between. The germline CDR1 and CDR2 sequences are WSHSY and SAAADI. The chain's CDR3 is CASSDRQGKETQYF. The DNA of the CDR3 is TGCGCCAGCAGTGATCGGCAGGGGAAGGAGACCCAGTACTTC.

The J gene is TRBJ2-4, the V gene TRBV6-5; a weak D match, TRBD2 (5 bases). From germline, CDR1 is MNHEY and CDR2 SVGAGI. The CDR3 covers 13 residues. V was clipped by 5 bases and J by 4 bases, with 9 bases between them. CDR3 nucleotides: TGTGCCAGCAGTCCTTCGGGAAAAAACATTCAGTACTTC. It translates to CASSPSGKNIQYF.

The chain is built from TRBV28 and TRBJ2-2, with 11 positions matching TRBD1. The CDR3 is 16 amino acids. Germline values: CDR1 MDHEN, CDR2 SYDVKM. The V segment lost 5 bases and the J segment 5 bases; nucleotides outside the gene matches: 7. For the CDR3, the DNA is TGTGCCAGCAGTATCCCCGGGACAGGGGGAACCGGGGAGCTGTTTTTT. Protein product: CASSIPGTGGTGELFF.

This chain uses TRBV7-6 with TRBJ1-2; 10 bases are a match to TRBD1. The CDR3 is 12 residues long. Germline V gene lookup returns CDR1 SGHVS and CDR2 FNYEAQ. The V segment lost 9 bases and the J segment 5 bases; nucleotides outside the gene matches: 3. This CDR3 is CASRGQGYGYTF. The CDR3 DNA reads TGTGCCAGTAGGGGACAGGGGTATGGCTACACCTTC.

The V call is TRBV27, the J call TRBJ1-5, with D possibly TRBD1 on 5 matching bases. Germline loops: CDR1 MNHEY, CDR2 SMNVEV (reference sequence). The CDR3 length is 15 residues. V lost 6 bases to trimming and J lost 0 bases, with 12 bases between them. Here the CDR3 DNA reads TGTGCCAGCAGCTTTGGGGGGTATAGCAATCAGCCCCAGCATTTT. It yields the protein CASSFGGYSNQPQHF.

This clone was seen a single time. The rearrangement joins TRBV6-5 to TRBJ1-3, with no clear D. V lost 10 bases, J lost 6 bases, and 19 bases lay in between. The CDR3 covers 14 residues. Germline V lookup: CDR1 MNHEY, CDR2 SVGAGI. CDR3 protein: CATRPPGGTNTIYF. The CDR3 nucleotides read TGTGCCACCCGCCCCCCCGGAGGAACAAACACCATATATTTT.

The chain employs TRBV4-1 and TRBJ2-1; D is ambiguous. The germline V gene has CDR1 MGHRA and CDR2 YSYEKL. CDR3 length: 14 residues. V was pared by 2 bases and J by 5 bases, with 10 bases between. This chain's CDR3 is CASSQKVSHNEQFF. The CDR3 DNA follows: TGCGCCAGCAGCCAAAAGGTTAGCCACAATGAGCAGTTCTTC.

This clone was recorded a few times. The chain has TRBV6-6 and TRBJ1-2, with 8 bases matching TRBD1. CDR1 MNHNY and CDR2 SVGAGI come from the germline V gene (reference sequence). Unmatched junction bases numbered 12, after V lost 8 bases and J lost 7 bases. The CDR3 is 14 residues long. CDR3: CASVDRVFGGGYTF. The CDR3, as DNA: TGTGCCAGCGTGGACAGGGTGTTTGGGGGTGGCTACACCTTC.

The chain has TRBV11-2 and TRBJ1-2; 7 nucleotides agree with TRBD1. Germline-derived CDR1 and CDR2 are SGHAT and FQNNGV. The CDR3 spans 13 residues. The junction had 2 bases not matched to a gene; V was cut back by 3 bases and J by 4 bases. CDR3 bases: TGTGCCAGCAGCTTCGGGACAGTCTATGGCTACACCTTC. Translating it yields CASSFGTVYGYTF. Variable domain in full (rest from reference TRBV11-2 and TRBJ1-2): EAGVAQSPRYKIIEKRQSVAFWCNPISGHATLYWYQQILGQGPKLLIQFQNNGVVDDSQLPKDRFSAERLKGVDSTLKIQPAKLEDSAVYLCASSFGTVYGYTFGSGTRLTVV.

V gene TRBV5-1 combines with J gene TRBJ2-2; D may be TRBD1 (6 bases). This CDR3 is 17 amino acids long. The V end lost 0 bases, the J end lost 7 bases, and 19 bases lay between the germline ends. From germline, CDR1 is SGHRS and CDR2 YFSETQ. The CDR3 bases are TGCGCCAGCAGCTTGGGCGGTGGTGGGGGCGCCGTCGGGGAGCTGTTTTTT. Protein product: CASSLGGGGGAVGELFF.

The rearrangement links TRBV7-3 to TRBJ2-3; 11 nucleotides agree with TRBD2. Germline trimming cut 5 bases from V and 7 bases from J; bases unmatched to any gene: 11. The CDR3 length is 16 residues. The germline V gene has CDR1 SGHTA and CDR2 FQGTGA. CDR3 amino acids: CASSRGSGGAGYTQYF. The CDR3 DNA reads TGTGCCAGCAGCCGAGGTAGCGGGGGGGCAGGTTATACGCAGTATTTT.

The rearrangement links TRBV6-5 to TRBJ1-6; the D is unclear. Germline V gene lookup returns CDR1 MNHEY and CDR2 SVGAGI. The CDR3 is 13 residues long. V was clipped by 6 bases and J by 6 bases, with 9 bases between them. CDR3 sequence (DNA): TGTGCCAGCAGCGGAGGCCCTAATTCACCCCTCCACTTT. It codes for CASSGGPNSPLHF.

The chain recombines TRBV4-3 with TRBJ1-6, with D uncertain. Germline V gives CDR1 LGHNA, CDR2 YSLEER. The V end was cut by 2 bases, the J end by 1 base, with 9 bases between. This CDR3 region has 16 residues. As DNA, the CDR3 is TGCGCCAGCAGCCAAAGGGAGGATTCCTATAATTCACCCCTCCACTTT. This sequence encodes CASSQREDSYNSPLHF.

The genes are TRBV3-1 (or the pseudogene TRBV3-2) and TRBJ2-3; 9 nucleotides agree with TRBD2. The germline V gene has CDR1 LGHDT and CDR2 YNNKEL (reference sequence). This CDR3 is 20 amino acids long. V lost 1 base and J lost 1; bases outside the gene matches: 15. The CDR3 reads CASSQGQRGALGIRTDTQYF. CDR3 nucleotide sequence: TGTGCCAGCAGCCAAGGCCAGCGGGGGGCCCTCGGTATACGCACAGATACGCAGTATTTT.

The rearrangement joins TRBV5-6 to TRBJ1-4, with 7 positions matching TRBD1. This CDR3 is built from 17 residues. The J segment lost 0 bases and the V segment lost 0 bases, leaving 5 bases of the junction unmatched. The germline gives CDR1 SGHDT, CDR2 YYEEEE. CDR3 protein: CASSLGRGETTNEKLFF. As DNA, the CDR3 is TGTGCCAGCAGCTTGGGCAGGGGGGAAACAACTAATGAAAAACTGTTTTTT.

This clone occurred a few times. The chain combines TRBV24-1 with TRBJ2-2; 9 bases agree with TRBD2. V lost 8 bases and J lost 6; bases outside the gene matches: 3. Germline CDR1 is KGHDR and CDR2 is SFDVKD. The CDR3 contains 13 residues. In DNA, the CDR3 is TGTGCCACCAAGCGGGGGGAGGCCGGGGAGCTGTTTTTT. It yields the protein CATKRGEAGELFF.

The chain carries TRBV29-1 and TRBJ1-2, with TRBD1 matching 9 bases. With V trimmed by 4 bases and J by 8 bases, 11 bases remained unmatched. This CDR3 has 14 residues. CDR1 and CDR2 (germline): SQVTM, ANQGSEA. In DNA, the CDR3 is TGCAGCGTTGGCCTAGGACAGGGGCCAGCGGGCTACACCTTC. Translating gives CSVGLGQGPAGYTF.

This sequence joins TRBV29-1 and TRBJ1-2; perhaps TRBD1 as D (5 bases). V lost 3 bases and J lost 5, with 16 bases in between. Germline V gene data show CDR1 as SQVTM and CDR2 as ANQGSEA. The CDR3 runs 14 residues. Here the CDR3 reads CSVDSSGEWYGYTF. CDR3 bases: TGCAGCGTTGATTCCTCGGGGGAGTGGTATGGCTACACCTTC.

The rearrangement joins TRBV15 to TRBJ1-2; the match to TRBD1 covers 8 bases. V gave up 3 bases and J gave up 4 bases; unmatched junction bases: 10. The CDR3 is 16 amino acids. The germline gives CDR1 LNHNV, CDR2 YYDKDF (reference sequence). This CDR3 reads CATSSSRAGGAYGYTF. The CDR3 region has the DNA TGTGCCACCAGCAGCTCAAGGGCAGGGGGCGCCTATGGCTACACCTTC.

The CDR3 here is CASSQEQVRRGYTF. The DNA for the CDR3 is TGCGCCAGCAGCCAAGAACAGGTCCGGCGGGGCTACACCTTC. The chain has TRBV4-1 and TRBJ1-2, with D perhaps TRBD1 (5 bases). V lost 0 bases to trimming and J lost 8 bases, with 13 bases between them. In germline, CDR1 is MGHRA, CDR2 YSYEKL. The CDR3 is 14 residues long.

CDR3 coding DNA: TGTGCCAGCAGCTTAGGGGTAGGGACTAACACTGAAGCTTTCTTT. Amino acids: CASSLGVGTNTEAFF. The chain carries TRBV11-3 and TRBJ1-1; D perhaps matches TRBD1 (5 bases). V dropped 1 base and J dropped 2 bases, with 11 bases sitting between them. The V gene's germline CDR1 is SGHNT and CDR2 YENEEA. The CDR3 sequence is 15 residues long.

The chain has TRBV19 and TRBJ2-3, with a weak D call TRBD2 (5 bases). The length of the CDR3 is 16 residues. Per the germline V gene, CDR1 is LNHDA and CDR2 is SQIVND (reference sequence). V was shortened by 0 bases and J by 3 bases, with 13 bases between the two germline ends. In DNA form, the CDR3 reads TGTGCCAGTAGTATAGATCCGGGGATTACAACAGATACGCAGTATTTT. Its translation is CASSIDPGITTDTQYF.

CDR3 residues: CASSEVAVQETQYF. The DNA for the CDR3 is TGTGCCAGCAGTGAAGTGGCAGTCCAAGAGACCCAGTACTTC. The chain couples TRBV6-1 to TRBJ2-5; no clear D gene. Germline assignment: CDR1 MNHNS and CDR2 SASEGT. V lost 1 base and J 1 base, leaving 7 bases between the germline ends. The CDR3 has 14 amino acids.

This sequence joins TRBV12-3 or TRBV12-4 and TRBJ2-7; D might be TRBD2 (5 bases). The V and J ends lost 9 bases and 4 bases respectively, with 16 bases between them. The CDR3 length is 13 residues. This CDR3 is CASSDPDGYEQYF. The DNA for the CDR3 is TGTGCCAGTAGCGACCCCGACGGGTACGAGCAGTACTTC.